This entry lists 3 T cell receptor beta chains sequenced from one sample in a study of shared clonotypes between healthy human individuals. Data came from immunoSEQ multiplex PCR; TCRdb stores just in-frame clones and leaves some out. The table has about 2 million clones, about 95% seen once. Naive-designated CD8 cells lacked CD45RO, were positively enriched for CCR7, and omitted terminally differentiated effector memory CD45RA+ cells. Sample: naive CD8+ T cells sorted from blood. The receptors were sampled from a man aged 18 to 29 in good health.

This chain uses TRBV7-8 with TRBJ2-5, with TRBD1 matching 8 bases. V trimming: 1 base; J trimming: 4 bases; junction bases outside the gene matches: 5. Germline V CDR1 and CDR2: SGHVS, FQNEAQ. This CDR3 is 15 amino acids long. CDR3 in amino acids: CASSLETGVGETQYF. In nucleotides, the CDR3 is TGTGCCAGCAGCTTAGAGACAGGGGTCGGAGAGACCCAGTACTTC.

J is TRBJ1-4 and V is TRBV30; D gene uncertain. This CDR3 has 12 residues. Germline assignment: CDR1 GTSNPN and CDR2 SVGIG (reference sequence). Trimming removed 1 base at V and 7 bases at J, with 7 bases between. The CDR3 region is CAWSDATEKLFF. The CDR3 bases are TGTGCCTGGAGTGACGCGACTGAAAAACTGTTTTTT.

The chain uses TRBV4-3 and TRBJ2-2, with unresolved D. Trimming stripped 1 base from V and 6 bases from J, with 6 bases between. Per germline, CDR1 LGHNA and CDR2 YSLEER. There are 13 residues in the CDR3. The DNA for the CDR3 is TGCGCCAGCAGCCAAGTTCTCGCCGGGGAGCTGTTTTTT. The encoded protein is CASSQVLAGELFF.